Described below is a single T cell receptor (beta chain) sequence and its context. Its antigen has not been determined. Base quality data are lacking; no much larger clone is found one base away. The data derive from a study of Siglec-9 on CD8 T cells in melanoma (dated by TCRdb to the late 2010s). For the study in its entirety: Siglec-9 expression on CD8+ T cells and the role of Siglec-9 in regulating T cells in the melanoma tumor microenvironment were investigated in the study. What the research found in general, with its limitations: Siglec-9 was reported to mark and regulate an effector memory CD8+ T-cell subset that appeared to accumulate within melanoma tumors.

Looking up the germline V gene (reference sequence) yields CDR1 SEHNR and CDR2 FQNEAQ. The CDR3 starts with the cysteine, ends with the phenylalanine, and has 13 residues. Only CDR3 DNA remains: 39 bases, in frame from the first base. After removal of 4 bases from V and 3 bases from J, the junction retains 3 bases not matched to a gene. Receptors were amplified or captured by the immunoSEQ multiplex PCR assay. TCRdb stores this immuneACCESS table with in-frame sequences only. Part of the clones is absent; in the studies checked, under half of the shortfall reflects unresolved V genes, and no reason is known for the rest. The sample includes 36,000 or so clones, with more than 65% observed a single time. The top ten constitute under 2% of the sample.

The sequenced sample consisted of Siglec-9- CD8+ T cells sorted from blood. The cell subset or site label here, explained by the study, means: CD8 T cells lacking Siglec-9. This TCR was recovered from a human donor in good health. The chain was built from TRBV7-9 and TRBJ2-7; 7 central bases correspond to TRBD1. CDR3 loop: CASSSQGYYEQYF. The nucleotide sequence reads TGTGCCAGCAGCTCACAGGGGTACTACGAGCAGTACTTC.